This T cell receptor (beta chain) was obtained from a study of response to subunit inactivated influenza vaccine. Via MiXCR, TCRdb re-called the RT-PCR reads, giving one row per CDR3 protein. Among 590,000 or so distinct CDR3 sequences listed, 12% to 15% were seen once. Germline V gene data show CDR1 as SGHAT and CDR2 as FQNNGV. The V and J ends lost 0 bases and 3 bases, in that order; junction bases with no gene match: 8. The CDR3 covers 18 residues. To note about this clonotype: Its antigen is undetermined.

Study-level results: Authors suggested seasonal influenza vaccinations each recruit few new T cells.

The source of this sequence is a man aged 45-60 years who received an inactivated influenza vaccine. The V call is TRBV11-2, the J call TRBJ1-6, with TRBD1 matching over 7 bases. This sample comprised PBMCs from blood, obtained approximately 15 days before vaccination. DNA for the CDR3: TGTGCCAGCAGCTTAGATGGGGCAGGGGGGTTCTATAATTCACCCCTCCACTTT. Protein sequence: CASSLDGAGGFYNSPLHF.